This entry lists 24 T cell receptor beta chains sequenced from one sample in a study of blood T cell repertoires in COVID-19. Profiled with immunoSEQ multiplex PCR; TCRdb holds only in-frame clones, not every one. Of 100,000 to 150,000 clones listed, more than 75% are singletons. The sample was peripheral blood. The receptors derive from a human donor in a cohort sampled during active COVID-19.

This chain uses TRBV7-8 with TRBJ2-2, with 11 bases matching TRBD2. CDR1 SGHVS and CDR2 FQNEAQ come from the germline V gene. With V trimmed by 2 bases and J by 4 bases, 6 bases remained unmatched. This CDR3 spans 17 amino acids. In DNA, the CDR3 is TGTGCCAGCAGCTTAACTAGCGGGAGTCGTTTCACCGGGGAGCTGTTTTTT. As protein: CASSLTSGSRFTGELFF.

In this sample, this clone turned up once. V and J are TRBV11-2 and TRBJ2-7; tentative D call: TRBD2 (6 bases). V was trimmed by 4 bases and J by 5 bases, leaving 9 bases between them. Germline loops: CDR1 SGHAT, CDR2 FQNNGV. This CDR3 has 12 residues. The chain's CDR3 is CASSSGGDEQYF. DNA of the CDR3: TGTGCCAGCAGCTCCGGGGGAGACGAGCAGTACTTC.

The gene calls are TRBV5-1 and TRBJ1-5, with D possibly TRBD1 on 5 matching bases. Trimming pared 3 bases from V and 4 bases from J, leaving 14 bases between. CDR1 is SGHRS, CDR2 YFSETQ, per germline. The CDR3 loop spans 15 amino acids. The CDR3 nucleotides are TGCGCCAGCAGCTGGGGGGACGGGCAAAATCAGCCCCAGCATTTT. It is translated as CASSWGDGQNQPQHF.

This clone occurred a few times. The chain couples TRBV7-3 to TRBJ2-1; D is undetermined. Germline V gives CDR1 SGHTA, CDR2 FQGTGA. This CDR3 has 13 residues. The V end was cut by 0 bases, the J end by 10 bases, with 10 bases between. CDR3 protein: CASSLTSLEEQFF. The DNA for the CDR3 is TGTGCCAGCAGCTTAACGTCCTTAGAGGAGCAGTTCTTC.

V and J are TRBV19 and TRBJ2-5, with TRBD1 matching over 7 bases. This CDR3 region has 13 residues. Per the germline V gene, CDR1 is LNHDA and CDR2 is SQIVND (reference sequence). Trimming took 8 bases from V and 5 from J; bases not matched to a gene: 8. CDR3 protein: CASRDTGDETQYF. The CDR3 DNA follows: TGTGCCAGTCGGGATACAGGGGACGAGACCCAGTACTTC. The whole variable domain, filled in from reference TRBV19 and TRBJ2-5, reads DGGITQSPKYLFRKEGQNVTLSCEQNLNHDAMYWYRQDPGQGLRLIYYSQIVNDFQKGDIAEGYSVSREKKESFPLTVTSAQKNPTAFYLCASRDTGDETQYFGPGTRLLVL.

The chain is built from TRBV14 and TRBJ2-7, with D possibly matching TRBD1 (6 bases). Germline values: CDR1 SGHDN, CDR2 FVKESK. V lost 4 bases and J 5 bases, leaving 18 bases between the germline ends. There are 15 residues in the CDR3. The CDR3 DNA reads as TGTGCCAGCAGCCGAACGACAGGCTCGATGCACGAGCAGTACTTC. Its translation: CASSRTTGSMHEQYF.

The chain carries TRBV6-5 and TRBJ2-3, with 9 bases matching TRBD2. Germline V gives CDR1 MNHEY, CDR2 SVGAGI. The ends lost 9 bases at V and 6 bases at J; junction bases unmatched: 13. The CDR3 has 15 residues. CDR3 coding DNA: TGTGCCAGTAGTAGTCCTAGCGGGGAGAAGGATACGCAGTATTTT. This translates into CASSSPSGEKDTQYF.

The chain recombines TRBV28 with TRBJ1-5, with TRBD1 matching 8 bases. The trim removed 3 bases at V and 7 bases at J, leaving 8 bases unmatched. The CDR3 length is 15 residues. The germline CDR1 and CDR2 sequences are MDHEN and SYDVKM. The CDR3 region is CASSFADREGQPQHF. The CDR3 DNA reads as TGTGCCAGCAGTTTCGCGGACAGGGAAGGGCAGCCCCAGCATTTT.

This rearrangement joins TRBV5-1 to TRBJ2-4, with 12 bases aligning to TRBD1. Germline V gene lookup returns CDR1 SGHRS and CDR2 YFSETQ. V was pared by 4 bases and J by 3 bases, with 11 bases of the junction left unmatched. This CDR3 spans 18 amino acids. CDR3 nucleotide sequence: TGCGCCAGCAGCCCTAGGGACAGGGGGCATAAAGGCAAAAACATTCAGTACTTC. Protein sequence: CASSPRDRGHKGKNIQYF.

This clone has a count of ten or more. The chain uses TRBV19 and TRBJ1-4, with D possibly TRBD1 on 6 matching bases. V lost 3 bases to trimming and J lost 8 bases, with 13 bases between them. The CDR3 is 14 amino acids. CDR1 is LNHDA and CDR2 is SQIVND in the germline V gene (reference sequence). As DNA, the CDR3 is TGTGCCAGTAGTATGTGGGGGCAAATGGAAAAACTGTTTTTT. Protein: CASSMWGQMEKLFF.

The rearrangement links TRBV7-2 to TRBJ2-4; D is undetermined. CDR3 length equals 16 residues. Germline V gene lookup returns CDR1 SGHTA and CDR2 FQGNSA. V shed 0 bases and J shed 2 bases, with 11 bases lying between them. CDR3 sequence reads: CASSLANTATKNIQYF. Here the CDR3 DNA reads TGTGCCAGCAGCTTAGCAAATACAGCTACCAAAAACATTCAGTACTTC.

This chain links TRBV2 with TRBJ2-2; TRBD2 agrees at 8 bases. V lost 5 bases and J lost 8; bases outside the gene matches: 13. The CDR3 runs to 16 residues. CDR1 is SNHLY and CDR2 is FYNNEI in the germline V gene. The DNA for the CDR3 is TGTGCCAGCAGTCCTGTAGCGGGAAGGGTTGGAGGGGAGCTGTTTTTT. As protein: CASSPVAGRVGGELFF.

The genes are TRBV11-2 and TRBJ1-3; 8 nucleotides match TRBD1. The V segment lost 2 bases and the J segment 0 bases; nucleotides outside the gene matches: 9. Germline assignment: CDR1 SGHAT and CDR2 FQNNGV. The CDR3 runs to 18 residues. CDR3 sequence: CASSLPRGQASSGNTIYF. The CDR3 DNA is TGTGCCAGCAGCTTACCCAGGGGGCAGGCCAGCTCTGGAAACACCATATATTTT.

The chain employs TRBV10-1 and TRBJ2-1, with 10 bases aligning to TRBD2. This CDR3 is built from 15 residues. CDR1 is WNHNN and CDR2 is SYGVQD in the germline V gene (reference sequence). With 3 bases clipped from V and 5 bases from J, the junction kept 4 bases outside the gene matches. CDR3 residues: CASSELAGRDNEQFF. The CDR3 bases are TGCGCCAGCAGTGAACTAGCGGGACGGGACAATGAGCAGTTCTTC.

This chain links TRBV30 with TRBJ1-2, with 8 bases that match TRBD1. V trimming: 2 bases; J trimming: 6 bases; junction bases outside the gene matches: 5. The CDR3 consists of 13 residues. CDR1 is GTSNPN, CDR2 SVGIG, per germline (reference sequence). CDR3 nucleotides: TGTGCCTGGAGTAGGACAGGGAAAAATGGCTACACCTTC. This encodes CAWSRTGKNGYTF.

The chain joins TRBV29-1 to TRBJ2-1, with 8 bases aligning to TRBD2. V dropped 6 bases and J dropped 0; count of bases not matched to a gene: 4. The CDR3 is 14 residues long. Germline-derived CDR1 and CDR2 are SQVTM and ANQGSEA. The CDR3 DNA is TGCAGCGTGAAGAGCGGGGGCTCCTACAATGAGCAGTTCTTC. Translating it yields CSVKSGGSYNEQFF.

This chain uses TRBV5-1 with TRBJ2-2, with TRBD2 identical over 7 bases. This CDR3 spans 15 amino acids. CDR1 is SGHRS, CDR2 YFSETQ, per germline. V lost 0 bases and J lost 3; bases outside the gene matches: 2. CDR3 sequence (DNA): TGCGCCAGCAGCTTGGGACTAGCACACACCGGGGAGCTGTTTTTT. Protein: CASSLGLAHTGELFF.

This CDR3 reads CASMRTGESYEQYF. CDR3 nucleotides: TGTGCCAGCATGAGGACAGGAGAATCCTACGAGCAGTACTTC. The chain has TRBV28 and TRBJ2-7, with 7 bases that match TRBD1. With 7 bases clipped from V and 1 base from J, the junction kept 7 bases outside the gene matches. CDR3 length equals 14 residues. Germline lookup yields CDR1 MDHEN and CDR2 SYDVKM. The full variable domain, completed using reference TRBV28 and TRBJ2-7, is DVKVTQSSRYLVKRTGEKVFLECVQDMDHENMFWYRQDPGLGLRLIYFSYDVKMKEKGDIPEGYSVSREKKERFSLILESASTNQTSMYLCASMRTGESYEQYFGPGTRLTVT.

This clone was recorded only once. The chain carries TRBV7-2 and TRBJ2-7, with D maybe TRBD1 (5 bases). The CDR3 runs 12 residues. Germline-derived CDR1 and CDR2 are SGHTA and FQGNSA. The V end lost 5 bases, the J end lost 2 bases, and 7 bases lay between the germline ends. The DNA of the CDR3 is TGTGCCAGCAGCCCCAGGGCCTACGAGCAGTACTTC. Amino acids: CASSPRAYEQYF.

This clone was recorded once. The CDR3 loop reads CASGTTGGLSPLHF. CDR3 in DNA: TGTGCCAGCGGAACGACAGGGGGCTTATCACCCCTCCACTTT. V usage is TRBV28 and J usage is TRBJ1-6; 10 positions match TRBD1. In germline, CDR1 is MDHEN, CDR2 SYDVKM. The length of the CDR3 is 14 residues. The V gene end was trimmed by 8 bases and the J gene end by 10 bases; junction bases not matched to a gene: 8.

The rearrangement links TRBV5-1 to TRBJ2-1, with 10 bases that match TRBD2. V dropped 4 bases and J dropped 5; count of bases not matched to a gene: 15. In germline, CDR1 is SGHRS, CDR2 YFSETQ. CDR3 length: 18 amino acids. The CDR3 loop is CASSAGLAGVGGNNEQFF. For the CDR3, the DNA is TGCGCCAGCAGCGCGGGGCTAGCGGGAGTAGGCGGGAACAATGAGCAGTTCTTC.

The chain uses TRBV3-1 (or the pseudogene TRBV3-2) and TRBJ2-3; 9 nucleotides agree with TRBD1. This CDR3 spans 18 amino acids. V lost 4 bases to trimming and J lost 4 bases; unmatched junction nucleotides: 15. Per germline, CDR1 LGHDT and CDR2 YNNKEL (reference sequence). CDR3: CASSRMNPGQGTPDTQYF. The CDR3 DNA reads TGTGCCAGCAGCCGGATGAATCCGGGACAGGGCACGCCAGATACGCAGTATTTT.

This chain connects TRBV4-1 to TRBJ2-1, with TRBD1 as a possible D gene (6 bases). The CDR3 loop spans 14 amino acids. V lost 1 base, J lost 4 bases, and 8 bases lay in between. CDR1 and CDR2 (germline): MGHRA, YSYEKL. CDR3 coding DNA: TGCGCCAGCAGCCAAGCGGACAGATACAATGAGCAGTTCTTC. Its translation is CASSQADRYNEQFF.

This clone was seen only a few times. The CDR3 nucleotides are TGTGCCAGCAGTTTGGCGGCTACTAATAGCAATCAGCCCCAGCATTTT. Translated, it gives CASSLAATNSNQPQHF. The rearrangement uses TRBV6-6 and TRBJ1-5; D uncertain. The CDR3 length is 16 residues. The germline gives CDR1 MNHNY, CDR2 SVGAGI (reference sequence). The germline V and J ends were trimmed by 4 bases and 0 bases, with 13 bases remaining between them.